This T cell receptor (beta chain) is drawn from a study of radiotherapy plus CTLA-4 blockade in lung cancer. Note on this clone: As yet, its antigen is unknown.

The CDR3 is made up of 13 amino acids. V shed 4 bases and J 9 bases; nucleotides not matched to a gene: 6. Looked up from germline, CDR1 is MNHNS and CDR2 is SASEGT. Produced via immunoSEQ multiplex PCR; TCRdb's table is partial and in-frame only. Altogether approximately 28,000 clones are present, around 79% being singletons, with the ten largest covering 7.7%. Overall study findings and caveats: Early clone dynamics of blood T cells, plus interferon-beta, reportedly predicted response best. Blood saw expansion of tumor-derived TCR clones after radiotherapy plus ipilimumab.

The material was peripheral blood, obtained from a patient treated with radiotherapy plus ipilimumab. The chain combines TRBV6-1 with TRBJ2-1; TRBD1 matches 7 bases. The sequence came from a human donor with non-small cell lung cancer who had stable disease on radiotherapy plus ipilimumab. The CDR3 loop is CASSGQGMGEQFF. The CDR3 DNA reads TGTGCCAGCAGTGGACAGGGTATGGGTGAGCAGTTCTTC.